Sequencing of this T cell receptor beta chain was carried out in a study of blood T cell repertoires in COVID-19. Study details: There were acute and convalescent COVID-19 samples, and they came from the United States, Italy and Spain. PBMCs, B-cell-depleted T cells, or T cells provided the cDNA or gDNA that made up the material.

Trimming cost V 7 bases and J 0 bases, with 22 bases left between them. The germline CDR1 and CDR2 sequences are GTSNPN and SVGIG (reference sequence). The CDR3 covers 16 residues. Authors' data handling: Nucleated cell counts were estimated from reference gene primer amplification. Sequencing was performed with immunoSEQ multiplex PCR; in TCRdb, only in-frame clones are kept and a portion is missing. The DNA gave D and trimming, while V, J and clone size come from that table. The repertoire consists of roughly 300,000 clones, with 85% occurring once and the leading ten covering 13%. Material for sequencing was peripheral blood. This TCR was sampled from a human donor in a cohort sampled during active COVID-19. This rearrangement joins TRBV30 to TRBJ2-7; weak D call: TRBD1 (5 bases). CDR3 bases: TGTGCCTTGCCGGTCCAGGGCCTCGCGAGCTCCTACGAGCAGTACTTC. Its translation: CALPVQGLASSYEQYF.